This T cell receptor (beta chain) was captured by sequencing in a study of T cell changes during pregnancy in multiple sclerosis. Method: immunoSEQ multiplex PCR; TCRdb's copy keeps in-frame clones and lacks some. This sample has approximately 40,000 clones, with roughly 90% found just once. The sample here was CD4+ T cells from peripheral blood mononuclear cells, taken before pregnancy. The clonotype comes from a female donor with multiple sclerosis, enrolled in a pregnancy study.

For the CDR3, the DNA is TGTGCCAGCAGCGGCCGCCCCTACAATGAGCAGTTCTTC. As protein: CASSGRPYNEQFF. The chain couples TRBV11-2 to TRBJ2-1; unclear D gene. V dropped 5 bases and J dropped 2 bases, with 7 bases sitting between them. Germline-derived CDR1 and CDR2 are SGHAT and FQNNGV. This CDR3 is 13 amino acids long. Combining the CDR3 with reference TRBV11-2 and TRBJ2-1 gives the whole variable domain EAGVAQSPRYKIIEKRQSVAFWCNPISGHATLYWYQQILGQGPKLLIQFQNNGVVDDSQLPKDRFSAERLKGVDSTLKIQPAKLEDSAVYLCASSGRPYNEQFFGPGTRLTVL.